This is a list of T cell receptor beta chains from one sample in a study of T cell repertoires in cytomegalovirus infection. TCRdb re-called the reads through MiXCR, storing one row per CDR3 protein. This table has about 440,000 distinct CDR3 sequences, under 40% appearing once. The source material was PBMCs. These receptors were collected from a human donor in good health (CMV status not recorded). Some clones in this sample may be carry-over from other donors' samples. CDR3s include the opening cysteine and the closing phenylalanine or tryptophan. Each record gives: V gene, CDR3 protein.

TRBV11-2,CATHQGRNTGELFF
TRBV19,CASIRIGSNQPQHF
TRBV7-2,CASSLAGTGDQPQHF
TRBV6-1,CASSLDRGIYNEQFF
TRBV29-1,CSVARTGVNQETQYF
TRBV7-9,CAIGTGDYGNTIYF
TRBV7-9,CASSPTPSPFHSPHF
TRBV27,CASTPTPGSGGYEQYF
TRBV7-2,CASSFPLAGEAKNIQYF
TRBV7-2,CASSEGGSAGAKNSQYF
TRBV5-1,CASSTSTGHYGYTF
TRBV7-2,CDSSLGQSVSSPLNF
TRBV6-1,CASSGLQGGEQYF
TRBV6-1,CASRPRGAEETQYF
TRBV7-2,CASSSGNRGRGNEQFF
TRBV11-1,CASSSSDGKVF
TRBV7-2,CASSLRDGNSNQPQHF
TRBV6-5,CASSYRQTNTEAFF
TRBV7-6,CASRGPLSTDTQYF
TRBV27,CASSFNPQEGGYTF
TRBV20-1,CSANTLQGRKGSEYQETQYF
TRBV6-5,CASRKDIDYGYTF
TRBV2,CASTPGREARGYTF
TRBV5-5,CASSTGTGLLVYYGYTF
TRBV15,CATSRRLAAITDTQYF
TRBV29-1,CSIPMRVTDTQYF
TRBV6-5,CASNRGQGRGYDQYF
TRBV20-1,CSAKGYHEAFF
TRBV6-6,CASNDPQETQYF
TRBV12-3/TRBV12-4,CASSFRAGTADTQYF
TRBV4-3,CASSQDRSGRRETQYF
TRBV7-2,CASSLTADSNQPQHF
TRBV7-9,CASSLVSSRLNEQFF
TRBV20-1,CSAMARVSQPQHF
TRBV12-3/TRBV12-4,CASSFEAGGWNEQFF
TRBV7-9,CASSYSGTSGYEQYF
TRBV7-2,CASSFAGVISYEQYF
TRBV7-4,CASSLLTKNNYGYTF
TRBV5-1,CASSVQGQGFYGYTF
TRBV7-6,CASSPGRGSNQPQHF
TRBV7-2,CASSHVVSAGGYNEQFF
TRBV7-2,CASSSVNIQYF
TRBV11-2,CASSPGASGRETQYF
TRBV5-1,CASSLTTGLNQQFF